A selection of T cell receptor beta chains follows, all from one sample in a study of blood T cell repertoires in COVID-19. Clones were read by immunoSEQ multiplex PCR, and TCRdb kept only the in-frame ones, dropping some. The data contain more than 200,000 clones, around 82% of them singletons. The sample consisted of peripheral blood. These receptor sequences come from an elderly woman with active or convalescent COVID-19. CDR3s include the opening cysteine and the closing phenylalanine or tryptophan. The D gene is left open where the match is weak. Only part of the rows carry a size: once, few, many, or a class if the clone is expanded.

size	V	J	D	DNA	CDR3
-	TRBV6-1	TRBJ2-6	-	TGTGCCAGCAGTGAAGCCTATGGGGCCAACGTCCTGACTTTC	CASSEAYGANVLTF
-	TRBV25-1	TRBJ1-2	TRBD1	TGTGCCAGCAGTCGCACCGGGACAGGGGCCTTCTATGGCTACACCTTC	CASSRTGTGAFYGYTF
-	TRBV7-8	TRBJ2-3	-	TGTGCCAGCAGCTTAGGGCGGATTACGCAGTATTTT	CASSLGRITQYF
-	TRBV1	TRBJ2-3	-	TGCACCAGCAGCCCGAAAGCGACGGGAGGACGAAGCACAGATACGCAGTATTTT	CTSSPKATGGRSTDTQYF
few	TRBV29-1	TRBJ1-2	TRBD1	TGCAGCGACGACAGGGCCGGCTACACCTTC	CSDDRAGYTF
-	TRBV2	TRBJ1-6	-	TGTGCCAGCGTAATACAGAGCTCCTATAATTCACCCCTCCACTTT	CASVIQSSYNSPLHF
few	TRBV4-1	TRBJ1-5	-	TGCGCCAGCAGCCGTTCAGTCGTTAGGGGAAGCAATCAGCCCCAGCATTTT	CASSRSVVRGSNQPQHF
-	TRBV28	TRBJ2-7	TRBD1	TGTGCCAGCAGCGGACAGGGGGCCTACGAGCAGTACTTC	CASSGQGAYEQYF
-	TRBV27	TRBJ1-5	-	TGTGCCAGCAGTCCTCGGGGAAGGGAACCCAATAATCAGCCCCAGCATTTT	CASSPRGREPNNQPQHF
once	TRBV19	TRBJ2-1	TRBD2	TGTGCCAGTAGTAGTGTTCCGGGAGGGCAGTTCTTC	CASSSVPGGQFF